A single sample is the source of the 31 T cell receptor beta chains below, sequenced in a study of early T cells in non-severe SARS-CoV-2 infection. MiXCR, applied by TCRdb to the 5' RACE reads, yields one record per CDR3 protein. Of about 21,000 distinct CDR3 sequences listed, around 4% were seen once; the top ten hold more than 1.4%. Source material: whole blood. The origin of the receptors is an adult who was a healthcare worker with PCR-confirmed SARS-CoV-2 infection or an uninfected control (not recorded which).

At least ten counts were recorded for this clonotype. The chain carries TRBV13 and TRBJ2-3; 12 bases align to TRBD2. Germline-derived CDR1 and CDR2 are PRHDT and FYEKMQ (reference sequence). The CDR3 totals 16 residues. J was trimmed by 6 bases and V by 5 bases; bases with no gene match: 9. CDR3 residues: CASSHSSGGALDTQYF. The CDR3 bases are TGTGCCAGCAGCCATTCTAGCGGGGGGGCCTTGGATACGCAGTATTTT.

This clonotype was seen repeatedly, ten times or more. CDR3 sequence reads: CASSPEGQFLRPTF. CDR3 DNA sequence: TGTGCCAGCTCACCCGAAGGACAGTTCCTTCGCCCCACCTTC. The V call is TRBV18, the J call TRBJ1-2; D is perhaps TRBD1 (6 bases). Germline CDR1 and CDR2: KGHSH and LQKENI. V gave up 3 bases and J gave up 13 bases, with 21 bases separating them. The CDR3 consists of 14 residues.

This clonotype has ten or more counts. The chain links TRBV7-2 to TRBJ1-1; maybe TRBD1 (5 bases). Trimming stripped 1 base from V and 0 bases from J, with 9 bases between. The CDR3 totals 15 residues. Germline V gives CDR1 SGHTA, CDR2 FQGNSA. The CDR3 coding sequence is TGTGCCAGCAGCTTAGACGGGGCTCTGAACACTGAAGCTTTCTTT. Amino acids: CASSLDGALNTEAFF.

The V and J genes are TRBV7-9 and TRBJ2-2; either TRBD1 or TRBD2 may supply D (5 bases each). CDR3 length: 16 amino acids. Germline V gene lookup returns CDR1 SEHNR and CDR2 FQNEAQ (reference sequence). V was cut by 5 bases and J by 3 bases, with 16 bases left in between. The CDR3 DNA reads TGTGCCAGCAGCAAGACATCTTCGGGGCACACCGGGGAGCTGTTTTTT. Its protein is CASSKTSSGHTGELFF.

This clonotype was counted ten times or more. V usage is TRBV18 and J usage is TRBJ1-2, with TRBD1 as a possible D gene (5 bases). CDR1 is KGHSH, CDR2 LQKENI, per germline. This CDR3 spans 14 amino acids. Trimming removed 0 bases at V and 2 bases at J, with 7 bases between. CDR3 bases: TGTGCCAGCTCACCACCAGACAGCAACTATGGCTACACCTTC. Translating it yields CASSPPDSNYGYTF. Based on the CDR3 plus reference TRBV18 and TRBJ1-2, the full variable domain is NAGVMQNPRHLVRRRGQEARLRCSPMKGHSHVYWYRQLPEEGLKFMVYLQKENIIDESGMPKERFSAEFPKEGPSILRIQQVVRGDSAAYFCASSPPDSNYGYTFGSGTRLTVV.

In its sample, this clonotype is medium-sized. The V and J genes are TRBV7-9 and TRBJ2-7; a possible D gene is TRBD1 (6 bases). Germline assignment: CDR1 SEHNR and CDR2 FQNEAQ (reference sequence). This CDR3 has 14 residues. V lost 4 bases and J 2 bases, leaving 12 bases between the germline ends. The CDR3 DNA sequence: TGTGCCAGCAGCTACACAGGGATTGCCTACGAGCAGTACTTC. It codes for CASSYTGIAYEQYF.

The gene calls are TRBV4-3 and TRBJ2-5; possibly TRBD1 for D (6 bases). Trimming cost V 0 bases and J 4 bases, with 18 bases left between them. Germline CDR1 is LGHNA and CDR2 is YSLEER. The CDR3 runs 17 residues. As DNA, the CDR3 is TGCGCCAGCAGCCAAGAGGCCGGGACAACTTGGTTAGAGACCCAGTACTTC. The encoded protein is CASSQEAGTTWLETQYF.

This clonotype came up many times. The chain uses TRBV4-3 and TRBJ2-7; possible D gene TRBD2, 6 bases. CDR1 and CDR2 from the germline V gene are LGHNA and YSLEER. The CDR3 covers 14 residues. V lost 1 base, J lost 3 bases, and 10 bases lay in between. CDR3 sequence reads: CASSQGKEGYEQYF. CDR3 in DNA: TGCGCCAGCAGCCAAGGGAAGGAGGGCTACGAGCAGTACTTC.

This clonotype was recorded at least ten times. The chain carries TRBV11-2 and TRBJ2-7; D perhaps matches TRBD2 (6 bases). The CDR3 loop spans 13 amino acids. Germline V CDR1 and CDR2: SGHAT, FQNNGV. V was shortened by 5 bases and J by 3 bases, with 11 bases between the two germline ends. The CDR3 here is CASSPRLDYEQYF. The CDR3 DNA reads as TGTGCCAGCAGCCCACGACTAGACTACGAGCAGTACTTC.

This clonotype was counted ten times or more. The J gene is TRBJ1-2, the V gene TRBV7-2; D is unresolved. Germline V gene lookup returns CDR1 SGHTA and CDR2 FQGNSA. The CDR3 is made up of 14 amino acids. The V end lost 4 bases, the J end lost 5 bases, and 14 bases lay between the germline ends. CDR3 DNA sequence: TGTGCCAGCAGCTCGGGCAGGTTCACATATGGCTACACCTTC. Its protein product is CASSSGRFTYGYTF.

In this sample, this clonotype turned up many times. The rearrangement uses TRBV20-1 and TRBJ2-7; D remains ambiguous. This CDR3 spans 12 amino acids. The germline CDR1 and CDR2 sequences are DFQATT and SNEGSKA (reference sequence). V was cut by 1 base and J by 2 bases, with 6 bases left in between. CDR3 nucleotide sequence: TGCAGTGCTAGAGTTGGGGCCTACGAGCAGTACTTC. This gives the protein CSARVGAYEQYF.

This sequence joins TRBV7-2 and TRBJ2-1; a weak D match, TRBD2 (7 bases). Per germline, CDR1 SGHTA and CDR2 FQGNSA. V lost 8 bases and J lost 4, with 9 bases in between. The CDR3 contains 12 residues. CDR3 residues: CASGGAYNEQFF. In DNA, the CDR3 is TGTGCCAGCGGGGGGGCTTACAATGAGCAGTTCTTC.

Concerning this clonotype: This may stem from a read error, because a much larger clone lies one nucleotide away. CDR3 residues: CASGLDPGPNTEAFF. The CDR3 DNA is TGTGCCAGCGGCTTAGATCCGGGCCCCAACACTGAAGCTTTCTTT. The genes are TRBV7-6 and TRBJ1-1; D remains unclear. This CDR3 spans 15 amino acids. CDR1 is SGHVS, CDR2 FNYEAQ, per germline.

This clonotype was counted ten times or more. The chain links TRBV27 to TRBJ2-7; 8 nucleotides agree with TRBD2. Germline-derived CDR1 and CDR2 are MNHEY and SMNVEV (reference sequence). This CDR3 region has 16 residues. Trimming cost V 3 bases and J 0 bases; bases outside gene matches: 7. The CDR3 loop is CASSFYSGVSSYEQYF. CDR3 bases: TGTGCCAGCAGTTTTTATAGCGGGGTGAGCTCCTACGAGCAGTACTTC.

This clonotype was recorded many times. The chain carries TRBV12-3 or TRBV12-4 and TRBJ2-3; 8 bases match TRBD2. The CDR3 length is 15 residues. Trimming took 3 bases from V and 5 from J; bases not matched to a gene: 7. The CDR3 region is CASSFLAGGGDTQYF. Written as DNA, the CDR3 is TGTGCCAGCAGTTTTCTGGCGGGGGGCGGAGATACGCAGTATTTT.

Many counts were recorded for this clonotype. The V call is TRBV13, the J call TRBJ1-1; D unresolved. V lost 5 bases and J lost 5, with 12 bases in between. The CDR3 is made up of 13 amino acids. Germline assignment: CDR1 PRHDT and CDR2 FYEKMQ (reference sequence). The chain's CDR3 is CASSPPLSTEAFF. CDR3 nucleotide sequence: TGTGCCAGCAGCCCTCCACTGTCGACTGAAGCTTTCTTT.

Ten or more counts support this clonotype. This chain links TRBV30 with TRBJ2-7; D gene ambiguous. Germline-derived CDR1 and CDR2 are GTSNPN and SVGIG (reference sequence). The CDR3 is 11 residues long. V lost 2 bases and J lost 7, with 9 bases in between. The CDR3 nucleotides are TGTGCCTGGAGTCACATTCGGGAGCAGTACTTC. Amino acids: CAWSHIREQYF.

Ten or more counts support this clonotype. The rearrangement joins TRBV4-3 to TRBJ2-7; D is undetermined. The length of the CDR3 is 10 residues. The germline CDR1 and CDR2 sequences are LGHNA and YSLEER. Trimming took 5 bases from V and 5 from J, leaving 4 bases between them. The DNA for the CDR3 is TGCGCCAGCAGCTGGAACGAGCAGTACTTC. It specifies CASSWNEQYF.

This clonotype was detected a few times. This rearrangement joins TRBV7-6 to TRBJ2-7; 7 bases agree with TRBD1. The CDR3 sequence is 14 residues long. V trimming: 1 base; J trimming: 7 bases; junction bases outside the gene matches: 7. Germline values: CDR1 SGHVS, CDR2 FNYEAQ. CDR3 amino acids: CASSLGLDRAEQYF. In DNA, the CDR3 is TGTGCCAGCAGCTTAGGCCTAGACAGGGCTGAGCAGTACTTC.

The rearrangement joins TRBV9 to TRBJ2-7, with TRBD1 matching 9 bases. The CDR3 spans 12 residues. Germline CDR1 and CDR2: SGDLS and YYNGEE. Trimming at V came to 10 bases and at J to 2 bases, leaving 4 bases not matched to a gene. CDR3 nucleotides: TGTGCCTGGGGACAGGGCCCCTACGAGCAGTACTTC. This encodes CAWGQGPYEQYF.

The chain is built from TRBV7-3 and TRBJ1-1; D is uncertain. There are 16 residues in the CDR3. CDR1 and CDR2 (germline): SGHTA, FQGTGA. Trimming pared 1 base from V and 1 base from J, leaving 13 bases between. The CDR3 DNA reads as TGTGCCAGCAGCTTAAAAAAAACGGGGAAGAACACTGAAGCTTTCTTT. It yields the protein CASSLKKTGKNTEAFF.

This clonotype was counted at least ten times. The chain's CDR3 is CASSLLRDGKVGQPQHF. The CDR3 nucleotides read TGTGCCAGCAGCTTACTGAGGGACGGTAAGGTGGGTCAGCCCCAGCATTTT. The genes are TRBV11-2 and TRBJ1-5; D may be TRBD1 (5 bases). The CDR3 spans 17 residues. The V end was cut by 2 bases, the J end by 6 bases, with 20 bases between. Germline CDR1 reads SGHAT; CDR2 reads FQNNGV.

This clonotype showed up many times. The chain uses TRBV12-3 or TRBV12-4 and TRBJ2-7; D gene unclear. Between the trimmed V and J ends, which lost 1 base and 6 bases, there was a span of 4 bases. The CDR3 extends over 11 amino acids. CDR3 DNA: TGTGCCAGCAGTTTAGACAGCGAGCAGTACTTC. It translates to CASSLDSEQYF.

In its sample, this clonotype was seen many times. The chain combines TRBV7-9 with TRBJ1-1, with a weak D call TRBD1 (6 bases). V gave up 2 bases and J gave up 6 bases, with 13 bases separating them. The CDR3 length is 14 residues. In germline, CDR1 is SEHNR, CDR2 FQNEAQ (reference sequence). The CDR3 DNA follows: TGTGCCAGCAGCTTACAGGGGAATACACCTGAAGCTTTCTTT. Amino acids: CASSLQGNTPEAFF.

This clonotype is categorized as medium-sized. This chain links TRBV11-2 with TRBJ1-2; D is possibly TRBD1 (5 bases). Trimming removed 8 bases from V and 6 bases from J, with 16 bases in between. Germline V gene data show CDR1 as SGHAT and CDR2 as FQNNGV. This CDR3 has 13 residues. Here the CDR3 DNA reads TGTGCCAGCCGCTATGGAGGGGAGCATGGCTACACCTTC. Translated: CASRYGGEHGYTF.

This clonotype was seen at least ten times. The chain joins TRBV5-5 to TRBJ2-7; 12 bases map to TRBD2. Germline CDR1 is SGHKS and CDR2 is YYEKEE (reference sequence). V shed 6 bases, J shed 3 bases, and the junction held 4 bases outside the gene matches. The CDR3 has 14 amino acids. The CDR3 DNA reads TGTGCCAGCATTCTAGCGGGGGGGCACTACGAGCAGTACTTC. This gives the protein CASILAGGHYEQYF.

This clonotype was recorded a few times. The rearrangement joins TRBV12-5 to TRBJ2-3; weak D call: TRBD2 (5 bases). V lost 4 bases and J 3 bases, leaving 17 bases between the germline ends. The V gene's germline CDR1 is LGHNT and CDR2 FRNRAP. The CDR3 contains 16 residues. The CDR3 nucleotides are TGTGCTAGTGGTTGGGTCCTAGCAGCCCCGACAGATACGCAGTATTTT. This gives the protein CASGWVLAAPTDTQYF.

The table lists this clonotype with many counts. The J gene is TRBJ1-2, the V gene TRBV20-1; D ambiguous. The CDR3 runs to 11 residues. Deletions cut 7 bases from V and 11 bases from J, with 17 bases between. Looked up from germline, CDR1 is DFQATT and CDR2 is SNEGSKA (reference sequence). Here the CDR3 reads CSVKTGWLYTF. The CDR3 nucleotides read TGCAGTGTCAAAACGGGCTGGCTGTACACCTTC.

In this sample, this clonotype turned up many times. The chain links TRBV30 to TRBJ1-4; D uncertain. The CDR3 is made up of 12 amino acids. Germline V CDR1 and CDR2: GTSNPN, SVGIG (reference sequence). V was pared by 5 bases and J by 12 bases, with 16 bases between. The CDR3 here is CAWGGPEQQLFF. As DNA, the CDR3 is TGTGCCTGGGGAGGACCGGAACAGCAACTGTTTTTT.

The genes are TRBV11-2 and TRBJ2-7; TRBD2 aligns across 8 bases. After removal of 1 base from V and 3 bases from J, the junction contained 5 bases not matched to a gene. This CDR3 region has 15 residues. CDR1 is SGHAT and CDR2 is FQNNGV in the germline V gene. This CDR3 reads CASSLAGGALYEQYF. CDR3 sequence (DNA): TGTGCCAGCAGCTTAGCCGGGGGGGCCCTCTACGAGCAGTACTTC.

This clonotype was seen many times. The V call is TRBV7-9, the J call TRBJ2-3; weak D call: TRBD1 (5 bases). Germline CDR1 and CDR2: SEHNR and FQNEAQ (reference sequence). The CDR3 covers 16 residues. V dropped 5 bases and J dropped 0 bases, with 15 bases sitting between them. The chain's CDR3 is CASSPTATSSTDTQYF. The CDR3 DNA is TGTGCCAGCAGCCCGACAGCAACCTCTAGCACAGATACGCAGTATTTT.